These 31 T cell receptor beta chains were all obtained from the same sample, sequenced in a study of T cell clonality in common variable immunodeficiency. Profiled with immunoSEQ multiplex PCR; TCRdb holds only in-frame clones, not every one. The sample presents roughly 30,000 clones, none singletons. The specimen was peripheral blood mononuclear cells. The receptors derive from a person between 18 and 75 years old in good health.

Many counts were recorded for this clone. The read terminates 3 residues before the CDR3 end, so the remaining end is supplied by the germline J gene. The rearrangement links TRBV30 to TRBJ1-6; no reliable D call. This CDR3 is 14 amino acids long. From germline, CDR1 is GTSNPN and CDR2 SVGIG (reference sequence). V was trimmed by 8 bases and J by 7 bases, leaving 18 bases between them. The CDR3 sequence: CARQQSGSNSPLHF. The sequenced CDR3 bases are TGTGCCAGACAACAATCTGGGTCCAATTCACCC.

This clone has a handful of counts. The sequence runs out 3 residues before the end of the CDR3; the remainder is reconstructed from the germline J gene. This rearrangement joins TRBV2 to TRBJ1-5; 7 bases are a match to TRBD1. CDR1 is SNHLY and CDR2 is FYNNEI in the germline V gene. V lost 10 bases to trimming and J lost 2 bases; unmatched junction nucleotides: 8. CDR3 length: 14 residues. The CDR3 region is CAMRRQGGNQPQHF. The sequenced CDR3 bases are TGTGCCATGCGTCGACAGGGAGGCAATCAGCCC.

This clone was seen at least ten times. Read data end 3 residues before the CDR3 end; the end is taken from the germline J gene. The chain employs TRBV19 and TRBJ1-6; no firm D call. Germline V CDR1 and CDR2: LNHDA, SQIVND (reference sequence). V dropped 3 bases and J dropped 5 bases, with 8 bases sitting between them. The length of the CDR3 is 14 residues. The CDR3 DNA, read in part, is TGTGCCAGTAGTATCGCGGGAAATAATTCACCC. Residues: CASSIAGNNSP. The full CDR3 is CASSIAGNNSPLHF. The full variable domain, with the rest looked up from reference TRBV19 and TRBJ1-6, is DGGITQSPKYLFRKEGQNVTLSCEQNLNHDAMYWYRQDPGQGLRLIYYSQIVNDFQKGDIAEGYSVSREKKESFPLTVTSAQKNPTAFYLCASSIAGNNSPLHFGNGTRLTVT.

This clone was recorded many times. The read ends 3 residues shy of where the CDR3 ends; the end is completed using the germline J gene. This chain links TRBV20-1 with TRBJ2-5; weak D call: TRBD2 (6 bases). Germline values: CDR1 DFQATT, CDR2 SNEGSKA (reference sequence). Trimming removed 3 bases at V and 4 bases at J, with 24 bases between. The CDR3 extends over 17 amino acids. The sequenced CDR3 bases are TGCAGTGCTAGTGCCGGGGGAAGGGAAGAATTCTCAGAGACC. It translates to CSASAGGREEFSET. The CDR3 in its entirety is CSASAGGREEFSETQYF.

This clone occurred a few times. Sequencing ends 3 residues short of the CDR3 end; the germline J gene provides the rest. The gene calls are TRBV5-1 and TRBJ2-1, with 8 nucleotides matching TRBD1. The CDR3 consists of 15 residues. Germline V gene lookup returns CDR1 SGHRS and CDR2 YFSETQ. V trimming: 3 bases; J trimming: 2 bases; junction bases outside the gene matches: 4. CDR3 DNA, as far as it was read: TGCGCCAGCAGCTCATTACAGGGGGCCTACAATGAG. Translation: CASSSLQGAYNE. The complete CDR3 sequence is CASSSLQGAYNEQFF.

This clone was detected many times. CDR3 DNA, as far as it was read: TGTGCCAGCAGTGAGGGGCCCGGTGATAGCAATCAGCCC. Encoded protein: CASSEGPGDSNQP. The full CDR3 sequence reads CASSEGPGDSNQPQHF. This sequence joins TRBV6-1 and TRBJ1-5; possibly TRBD1 for D (5 bases). The observed sequence ends 3 residues before the CDR3 terminus, with the missing tail filled in from the germline J gene. The CDR3 totals 16 residues. V dropped 3 bases and J dropped 0 bases, with 12 bases sitting between them. The V gene's germline CDR1 is MNHNS and CDR2 SASEGT.

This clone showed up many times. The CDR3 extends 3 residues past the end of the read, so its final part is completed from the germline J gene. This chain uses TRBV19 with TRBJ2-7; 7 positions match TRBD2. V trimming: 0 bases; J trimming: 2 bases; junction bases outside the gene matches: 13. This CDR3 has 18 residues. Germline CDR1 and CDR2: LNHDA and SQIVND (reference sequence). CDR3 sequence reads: CASSIDLWGGQGPYEQYF. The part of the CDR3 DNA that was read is TGTGCCAGTAGTATAGATCTATGGGGGGGTCAGGGACCCTACGAG.

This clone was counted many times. The CDR3 protein is CSARAGDPQETQYF. Partial CDR3 DNA: TGCAGTGCTAGGGCGGGGGACCCTCAAGAGACG. The chain recombines TRBV20-1 with TRBJ2-3; 7 positions agree with TRBD2. The read terminates 3 residues ahead of where the CDR3 ends, so the germline J gene completes it. This CDR3 has 14 amino acids. The germline gives CDR1 DFQATT, CDR2 SNEGSKA (reference sequence).

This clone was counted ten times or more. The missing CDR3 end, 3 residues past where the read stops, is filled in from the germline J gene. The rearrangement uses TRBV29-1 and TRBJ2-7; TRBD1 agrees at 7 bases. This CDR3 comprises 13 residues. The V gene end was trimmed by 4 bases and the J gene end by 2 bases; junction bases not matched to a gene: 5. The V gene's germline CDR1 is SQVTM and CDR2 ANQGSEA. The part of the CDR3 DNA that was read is TGCAGCGTTGGAAGGACAGGCCCCTACGAG. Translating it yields CSVGRTGPYE. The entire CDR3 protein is CSVGRTGPYEQYF.

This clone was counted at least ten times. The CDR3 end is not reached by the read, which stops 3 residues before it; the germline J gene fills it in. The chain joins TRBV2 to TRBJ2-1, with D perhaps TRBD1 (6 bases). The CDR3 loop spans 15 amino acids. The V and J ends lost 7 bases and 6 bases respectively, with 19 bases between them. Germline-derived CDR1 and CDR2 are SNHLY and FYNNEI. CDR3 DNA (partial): TGTGCCAGCAACCGCGACAGCCTAGGGGGCAATGAG. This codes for CASNRDSLGGNE. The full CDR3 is CASNRDSLGGNEQFF.

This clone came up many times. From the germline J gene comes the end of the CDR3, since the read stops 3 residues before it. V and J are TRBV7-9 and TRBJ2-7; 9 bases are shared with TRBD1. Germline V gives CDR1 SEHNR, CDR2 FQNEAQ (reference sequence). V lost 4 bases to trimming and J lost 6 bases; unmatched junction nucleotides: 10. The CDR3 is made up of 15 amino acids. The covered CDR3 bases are TGTGCCAGCAGCTCTACCGGGACAGGGACCCCCGAG. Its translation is CASSSTGTGTPE. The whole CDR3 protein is CASSSTGTGTPEQYF.

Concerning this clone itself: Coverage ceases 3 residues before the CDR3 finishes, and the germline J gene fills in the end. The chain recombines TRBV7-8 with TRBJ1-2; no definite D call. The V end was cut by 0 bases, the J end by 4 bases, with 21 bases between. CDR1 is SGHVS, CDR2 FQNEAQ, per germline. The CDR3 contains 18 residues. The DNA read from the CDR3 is TGTGCCAGCAGCTTAGCGCGATTCGAGACTCCGCGGGGCTATGGC. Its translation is CASSLARFETPRGYG. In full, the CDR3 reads CASSLARFETPRGYGYTF.

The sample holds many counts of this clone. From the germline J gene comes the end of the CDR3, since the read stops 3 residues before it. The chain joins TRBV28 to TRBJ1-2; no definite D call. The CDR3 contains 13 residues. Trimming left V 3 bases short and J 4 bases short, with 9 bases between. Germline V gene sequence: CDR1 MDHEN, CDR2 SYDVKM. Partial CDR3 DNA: TGTGCCAGCAGTTTGGTAACAGCCTATGGC. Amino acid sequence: CASSLVTAYG. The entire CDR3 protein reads CASSLVTAYGYTF.

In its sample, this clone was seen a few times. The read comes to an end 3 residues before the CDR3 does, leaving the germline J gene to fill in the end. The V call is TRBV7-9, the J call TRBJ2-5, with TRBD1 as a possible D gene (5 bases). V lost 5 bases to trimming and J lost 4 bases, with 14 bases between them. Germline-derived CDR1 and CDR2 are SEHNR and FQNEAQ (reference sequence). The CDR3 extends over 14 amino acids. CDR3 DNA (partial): TGTGCCAGCAGCCCGAAAGGGGTCGGAGAGACC. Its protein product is CASSPKGVGET. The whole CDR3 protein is CASSPKGVGETQYF. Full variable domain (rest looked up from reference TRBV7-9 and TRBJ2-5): DTGVSQNPRHKITKRGQNVTFRCDPISEHNRLYWYRQTLGQGPEFLTYFQNEAQLEKSRLLSDRFSAERPKGSFSTLEIQRTEQGDSAMYLCASSPKGVGETQYFGPGTRLLVL.

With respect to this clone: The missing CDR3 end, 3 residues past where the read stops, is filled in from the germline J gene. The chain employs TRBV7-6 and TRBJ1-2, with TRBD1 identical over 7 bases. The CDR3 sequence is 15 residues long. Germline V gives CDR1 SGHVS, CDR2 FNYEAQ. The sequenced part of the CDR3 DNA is TGTGCCAGCAGCAAGAATAGAAGAGGGACAGATACC. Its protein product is CASSKNRRGTDT. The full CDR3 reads CASSKNRRGTDTYTF.

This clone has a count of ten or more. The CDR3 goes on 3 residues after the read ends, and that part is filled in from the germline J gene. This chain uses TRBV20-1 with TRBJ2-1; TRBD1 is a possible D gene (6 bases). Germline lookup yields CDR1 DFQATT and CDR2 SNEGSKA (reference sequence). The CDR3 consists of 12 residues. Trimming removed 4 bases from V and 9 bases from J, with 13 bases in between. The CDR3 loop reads CSATQGISEQFF. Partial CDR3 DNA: TGCAGTGCTACACAGGGTATTAGTGAG.

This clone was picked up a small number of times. CDR3 region: CASSPPGTGYNEQFF. The sequenced CDR3 bases are TGTGCCAGCTCTCCCCCAGGGACTGGTTACAATGAG. This chain connects TRBV18 to TRBJ2-1; D perhaps matches TRBD2 (6 bases). With the read ending 3 residues before the CDR3 end, the germline J gene is used to fill in that end. CDR3 size: 15 residues. Germline V gives CDR1 KGHSH, CDR2 LQKENI. Trimming took off 6 bases at V and 4 bases at J, with 16 bases between the two ends.

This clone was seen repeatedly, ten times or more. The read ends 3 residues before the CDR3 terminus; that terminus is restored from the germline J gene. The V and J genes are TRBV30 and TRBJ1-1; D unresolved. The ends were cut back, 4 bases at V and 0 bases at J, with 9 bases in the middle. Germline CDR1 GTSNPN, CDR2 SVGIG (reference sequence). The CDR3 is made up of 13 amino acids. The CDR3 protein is CAWTQNMNTEAFF. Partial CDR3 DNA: TGTGCCTGGACCCAAAACATGAACACTGAA.

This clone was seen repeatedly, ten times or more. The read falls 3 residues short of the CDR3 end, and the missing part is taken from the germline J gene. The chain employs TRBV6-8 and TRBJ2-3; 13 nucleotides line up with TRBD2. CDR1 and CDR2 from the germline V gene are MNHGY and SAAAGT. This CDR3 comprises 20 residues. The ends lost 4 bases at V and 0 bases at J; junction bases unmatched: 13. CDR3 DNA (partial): TGTGCCAGCAGTTCCGAGGGACTAGCGGGACGAAGCCCTAGCACAGATACG. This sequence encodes CASSSEGLAGRSPSTDT. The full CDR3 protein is CASSSEGLAGRSPSTDTQYF.

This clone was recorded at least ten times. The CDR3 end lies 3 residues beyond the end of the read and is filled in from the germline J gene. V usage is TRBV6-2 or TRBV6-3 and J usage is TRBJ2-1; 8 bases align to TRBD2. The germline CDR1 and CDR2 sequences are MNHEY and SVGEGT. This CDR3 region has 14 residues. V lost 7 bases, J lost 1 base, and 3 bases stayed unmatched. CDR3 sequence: CASNRGGSYNEQFF. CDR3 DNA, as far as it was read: TGTGCCAGCAATCGGGGGGGGTCCTACAATGAG.

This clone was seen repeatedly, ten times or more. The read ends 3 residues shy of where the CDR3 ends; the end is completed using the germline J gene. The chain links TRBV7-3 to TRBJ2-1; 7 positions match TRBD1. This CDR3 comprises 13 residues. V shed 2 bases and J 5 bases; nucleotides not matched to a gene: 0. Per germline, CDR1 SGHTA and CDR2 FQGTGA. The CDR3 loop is CASSLGTDNEQFF. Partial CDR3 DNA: TGTGCCAGCAGCTTAGGGACAGACAATGAG.

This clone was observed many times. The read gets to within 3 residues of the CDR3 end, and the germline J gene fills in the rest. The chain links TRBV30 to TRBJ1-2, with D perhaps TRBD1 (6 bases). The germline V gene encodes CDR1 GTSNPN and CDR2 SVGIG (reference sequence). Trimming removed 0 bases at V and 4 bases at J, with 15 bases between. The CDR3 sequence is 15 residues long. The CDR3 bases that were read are TGTGCCTGGAGTGTACGCAGGGGCCATAGCTATGGC. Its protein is CAWSVRRGHSYG. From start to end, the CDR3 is CAWSVRRGHSYGYTF.

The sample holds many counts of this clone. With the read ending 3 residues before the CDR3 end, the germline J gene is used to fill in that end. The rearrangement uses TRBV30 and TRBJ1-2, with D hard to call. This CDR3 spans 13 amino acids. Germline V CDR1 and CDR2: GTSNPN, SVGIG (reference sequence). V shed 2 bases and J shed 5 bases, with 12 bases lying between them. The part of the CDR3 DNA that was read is TGTGCCTGGAGTCCCCCGGCAGGTTATGGC. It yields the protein CAWSPPAGYG. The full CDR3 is CAWSPPAGYGYTF. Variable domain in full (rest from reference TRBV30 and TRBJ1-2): SQTIHQWPATLVQPVGSPLSLECTVEGTSNPNLYWYRQAAGRGLQLLFYSVGIGQISSEVPQNLSASRPQDRQFILSSKKLLLSDSGFYLCAWSPPAGYGYTFGSGTRLTVV.

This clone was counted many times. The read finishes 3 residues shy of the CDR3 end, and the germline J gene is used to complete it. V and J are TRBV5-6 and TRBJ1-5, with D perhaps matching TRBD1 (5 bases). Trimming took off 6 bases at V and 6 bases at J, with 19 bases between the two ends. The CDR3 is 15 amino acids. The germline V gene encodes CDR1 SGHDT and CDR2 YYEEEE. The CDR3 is CASNQNGLGRQPQHF. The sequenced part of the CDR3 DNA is TGTGCCAGCAACCAAAACGGGCTGGGGCGTCAGCCC.

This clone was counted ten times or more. The DNA read from the CDR3 is TGTGCCAGCAGTTATAGCGGGGGGGCCGGGGAGACC. Amino acid sequence: CASSYSGGAGET. In full, the CDR3 reads CASSYSGGAGETQYF. The chain combines TRBV5-4 with TRBJ2-5; 11 bases line up with TRBD2. Coverage ceases 3 residues before the CDR3 finishes, and the germline J gene fills in the end. Germline-derived CDR1 and CDR2 are SGHNT and YYREEE (reference sequence). V lost 5 bases to trimming and J lost 5 bases; unmatched junction nucleotides: 8. The CDR3 runs to 15 residues.

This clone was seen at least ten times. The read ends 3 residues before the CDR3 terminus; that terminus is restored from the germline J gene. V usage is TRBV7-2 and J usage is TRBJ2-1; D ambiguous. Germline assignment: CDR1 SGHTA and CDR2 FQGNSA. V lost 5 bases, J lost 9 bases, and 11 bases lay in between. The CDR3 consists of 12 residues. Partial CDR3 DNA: TGTGCCAGCAGCCCCCGTAGGGCTGAG. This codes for CASSPRRAE. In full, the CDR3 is CASSPRRAEQFF.

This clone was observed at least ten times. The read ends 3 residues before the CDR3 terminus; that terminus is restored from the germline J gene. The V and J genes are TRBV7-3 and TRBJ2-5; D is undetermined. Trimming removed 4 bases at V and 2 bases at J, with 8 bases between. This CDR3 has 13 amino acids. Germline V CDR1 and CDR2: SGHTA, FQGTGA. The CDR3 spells CASSYTVQETQYF. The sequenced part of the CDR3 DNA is TGTGCCAGCAGCTATACAGTTCAAGAGACC.

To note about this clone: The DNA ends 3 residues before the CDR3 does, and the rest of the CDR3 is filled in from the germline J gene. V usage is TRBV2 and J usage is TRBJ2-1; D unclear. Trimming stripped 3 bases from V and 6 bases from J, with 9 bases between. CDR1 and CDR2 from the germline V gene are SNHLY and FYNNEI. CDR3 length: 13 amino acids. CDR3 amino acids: CASSEWKGNEQFF. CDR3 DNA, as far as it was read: TGTGCCAGCAGTGAGTGGAAGGGCAATGAG.

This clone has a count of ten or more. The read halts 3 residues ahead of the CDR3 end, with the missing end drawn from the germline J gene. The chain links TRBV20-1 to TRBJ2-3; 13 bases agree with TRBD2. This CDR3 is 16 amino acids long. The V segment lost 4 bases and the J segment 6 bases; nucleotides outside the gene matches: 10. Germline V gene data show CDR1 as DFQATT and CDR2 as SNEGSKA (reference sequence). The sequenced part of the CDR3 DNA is TGCAGTGCTACCCAGGGACTAGCGGGGAAAGGGGATACG. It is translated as CSATQGLAGKGDT. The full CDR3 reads CSATQGLAGKGDTQYF.

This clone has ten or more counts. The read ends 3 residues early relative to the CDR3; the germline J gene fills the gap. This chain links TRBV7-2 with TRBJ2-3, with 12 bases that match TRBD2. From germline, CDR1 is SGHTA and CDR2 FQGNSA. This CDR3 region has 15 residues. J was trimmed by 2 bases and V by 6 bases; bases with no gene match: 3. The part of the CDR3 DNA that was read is TGTGCCAGCAGTCGACTAGCGGGGGACACAGATACG. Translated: CASSRLAGDTDT. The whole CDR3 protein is CASSRLAGDTDTQYF.

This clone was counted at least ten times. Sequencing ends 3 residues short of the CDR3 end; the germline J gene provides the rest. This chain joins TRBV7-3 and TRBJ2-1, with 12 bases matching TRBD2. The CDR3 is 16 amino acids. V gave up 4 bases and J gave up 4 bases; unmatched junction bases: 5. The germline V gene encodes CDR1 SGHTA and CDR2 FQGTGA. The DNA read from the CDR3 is TGTGCCAGCAGCTCCCGACTAGCGGGGGAGTACAATGAG. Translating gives CASSSRLAGEYNE. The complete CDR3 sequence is CASSSRLAGEYNEQFF.